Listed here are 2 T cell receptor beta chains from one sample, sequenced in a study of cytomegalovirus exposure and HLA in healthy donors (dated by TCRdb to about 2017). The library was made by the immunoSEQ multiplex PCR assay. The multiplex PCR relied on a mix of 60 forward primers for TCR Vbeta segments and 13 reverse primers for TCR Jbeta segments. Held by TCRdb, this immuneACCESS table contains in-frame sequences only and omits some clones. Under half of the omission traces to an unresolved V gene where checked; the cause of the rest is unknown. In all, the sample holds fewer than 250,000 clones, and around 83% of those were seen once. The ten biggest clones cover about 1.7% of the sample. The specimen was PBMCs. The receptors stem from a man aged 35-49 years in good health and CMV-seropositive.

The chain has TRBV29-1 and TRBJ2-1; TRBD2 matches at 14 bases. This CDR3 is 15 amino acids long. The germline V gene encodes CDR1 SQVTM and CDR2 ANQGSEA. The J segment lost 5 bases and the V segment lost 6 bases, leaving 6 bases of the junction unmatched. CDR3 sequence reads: CSVGTSGSIDNEQFF. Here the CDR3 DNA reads TGCAGCGTGGGGACTAGCGGGAGTATCGACAATGAGCAGTTCTTC.

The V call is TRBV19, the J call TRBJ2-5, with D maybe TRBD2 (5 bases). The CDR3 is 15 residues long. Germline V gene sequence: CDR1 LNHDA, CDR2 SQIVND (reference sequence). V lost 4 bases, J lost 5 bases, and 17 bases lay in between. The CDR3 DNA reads TGTGCCAGTAGTACGTCTGGACGGACTGGGGAGACCCAGTACTTC. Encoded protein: CASSTSGRTGETQYF.